These 20 T cell receptor beta chains were sequenced from one sample in a study of T-cell reconstitution after alpha-beta-depleted transplantation in children (dated by TCRdb to 2015 to 2016). The method was PCR. Sequencing relied on an Illumina HiSeq 2500. To normalize quantification of the TCRbeta repertoire, the TCR libraries were built with molecular barcoding that relied on unique molecular identifiers. Using fastp at Q25 and MiXCR, TCRdb reprocessed the public reads and kept productive beta chains. Rows matching on CDR3 protein sequence are summarized as one entry with the most common DNA and genes. This sample is represented by approximately 500,000 distinct CDR3 sequences; roughly 10% of them were singletons. Jointly, the top ten make up about 2% of the sample. The sample's treatment or condition label is to be understood as: allogeneic hematopoietic cell transplantation with graft depleted of TCRalphabeta T cells and CD19 B cells.

Sample: PBMCs, taken before TCRalphabeta/CD19-depleted stem cell transplant. The receptors were sampled from a child aged 2 to 15 with inherited bone marrow failure, due to receive a stem cell transplant.

This clonotype has a count of ten or more. This sequence joins TRBV10-2 and TRBJ2-2; D unclear. This CDR3 has 14 residues. Germline V gene data show CDR1 as WSHSY and CDR2 as SAAADI. V lost 1 base to trimming and J lost 5 bases, with 8 bases between them. Here the CDR3 reads CASSEFRTTGELFF. The CDR3 DNA follows: TGCGCCAGCAGTGAGTTTAGGACGACCGGGGAGCTGTTTTTT.

Ten or more counts support this clonotype. The chain's CDR3 is CASSLLASTGELFF. The CDR3 coding sequence is TGTGCCAGCAGTTTGCTAGCGAGTACCGGGGAGCTGTTTTTT. The J gene is TRBJ2-2, the V gene TRBV28, with D perhaps TRBD2 (6 bases). V lost 3 bases to trimming and J lost 5 bases, with 10 bases between them. The CDR3 has 14 residues. Germline V gene data show CDR1 as MDHEN and CDR2 as SYDVKM. Full variable domain (rest looked up from reference TRBV28 and TRBJ2-2): DVKVTQSSRYLVKRTGEKVFLECVQDMDHENMFWYRQDPGLGLRLIYFSYDVKMKEKGDIPEGYSVSREKKERFSLILESASTNQTSMYLCASSLLASTGELFFGEGSRLTVL.

The chain employs TRBV20-1 and TRBJ2-7, with D unclear. The germline V and J ends were trimmed by 3 bases and 0 bases, with 12 bases remaining between them. Germline V gives CDR1 DFQATT, CDR2 SNEGSKA (reference sequence). The CDR3 length is 14 residues. CDR3 DNA: TGCAGTGCTAGGGGCCCCGTCAGCTCCTACGAGCAGTACTTC. Its protein product is CSARGPVSSYEQYF.

This clonotype turned up a few times. The chain joins TRBV29-1 to TRBJ2-3; the match to TRBD1 covers 9 bases. Losses at the gene ends were 0 bases for V and 3 bases for J; bases not matched to a gene: 16. Per germline, CDR1 SQVTM and CDR2 ANQGSEA. The CDR3 is 19 residues long. The CDR3 coding sequence is TGCAGCGTTGAAGATCTTAGGACGGGACAGGGACTTAAGACAGATACGCAGTATTTT. It yields the protein CSVEDLRTGQGLKTDTQYF.

J is TRBJ2-1 and V is TRBV5-8, with 11 bases matching TRBD1. The V and J ends lost 2 bases and 6 bases, in that order; junction bases with no gene match: 7. Looked up from germline, CDR1 is SGHTS and CDR2 is YDEGEE. The length of the CDR3 is 16 residues. DNA of the CDR3: TGTGCCAGCAGCTTCCAAATGGGGACAGGGGGCAATGAGCAGTTCTTC. As protein: CASSFQMGTGGNEQFF.

This clonotype was recorded at least ten times. The J gene is TRBJ2-3, the V gene TRBV24-1; 7 bases line up with TRBD1. The trim removed 4 bases at V and 5 bases at J, leaving 17 bases unmatched. The germline gives CDR1 KGHDR, CDR2 SFDVKD. The CDR3 sequence is 18 residues long. DNA for the CDR3: TGTGCCACCAGTGACCCCGCTGGGGACCACCCAGGGGGAGATACGCAGTATTTT. Its protein product is CATSDPAGDHPGGDTQYF.

This clonotype was seen repeatedly, ten times or more. V and J are TRBV12-3 or TRBV12-4 and TRBJ2-6; no clear D. This CDR3 is built from 17 residues. Trimming removed 1 base at V and 0 bases at J, with 10 bases between. In DNA form, the CDR3 reads TGTGCCAGCAGTTTAGGTCTCGGCCACTCTGGGGCCAACGTCCTGACTTTC. Protein: CASSLGLGHSGANVLTF.

This clonotype was counted only a few times. The J gene is TRBJ2-7, the V gene TRBV20-1; D is tentatively TRBD1 or TRBD2 (6 bases each). Germline V gives CDR1 DFQATT, CDR2 SNEGSKA (reference sequence). The CDR3 sequence is 14 residues long. Trimming pared 6 bases from V and 7 bases from J, leaving 22 bases between. CDR3 bases: TGCAGTGCCACGGGGGCGGGTAGGTCAAAAGAGCAGTACTTC. This sequence encodes CSATGAGRSKEQYF.

This clonotype was recorded a few times. This chain uses TRBV19 with TRBJ1-5; D is uncertain. The CDR3 is 13 residues long. V was pared by 3 bases and J by 4 bases, with 7 bases between. Germline CDR1 is LNHDA and CDR2 is SQIVND (reference sequence). CDR3 region: CASSMTPNQPQHF. DNA for the CDR3: TGTGCCAGTAGTATGACCCCAAATCAGCCCCAGCATTTT.

There are a few counts of this clonotype. The chain uses TRBV29-1 and TRBJ1-1; tentative D call: TRBD1 (6 bases). Germline lookup yields CDR1 SQVTM and CDR2 ANQGSEA. Trimming left V 6 bases short and J 4 bases short, with 21 bases between. The CDR3 sequence is 15 residues long. CDR3 coding DNA: TGCAGCGTCATCCCTCTAGGGGGGGCGACCACTGAAGCTTTCTTT. It specifies CSVIPLGGATTEAFF.

This clonotype was counted a few times. The chain has TRBV20-1 and TRBJ2-3; D is undetermined. The CDR3 extends over 13 amino acids. Germline CDR1 is DFQATT and CDR2 is SNEGSKA (reference sequence). In DNA form, the CDR3 reads TGCAGCCCGGGCCTCCCTGGCACAGATACGCAGTATTTT. It encodes CSPGLPGTDTQYF.

This clonotype was recorded many times. The chain recombines TRBV5-1 with TRBJ1-5; unclear D gene. CDR3 size: 15 residues. Germline lookup yields CDR1 SGHRS and CDR2 YFSETQ. The V end lost 0 bases, the J end lost 6 bases, and 13 bases lay between the germline ends. The CDR3: CASSLGPLGGQPQHF. The DNA for the CDR3 is TGCGCCAGCAGCTTGGGGCCCCTCGGTGGTCAGCCCCAGCATTTT.

This clonotype appeared many times. Relative to the germline gene, one junction end is altered; a read error may explain this. The chain recombines TRBV5-1 with TRBJ2-2, with 9 bases that match TRBD2. CDR1 is SGHRS and CDR2 is YFSETQ in the germline V gene. The CDR3 is 17 amino acids. CDR3: CASSPQTSGLRTGELLF. The CDR3 region has the DNA TGCGCCAGCAGCCCCCAGACTAGCGGCCTTAGGACCGGGGAGCTGTTGTTT.

This clonotype was observed many times. The V gene is TRBV27, the J gene TRBJ2-7; D is perhaps TRBD1 (6 bases). The CDR3 length is 15 residues. V lost 6 bases to trimming and J lost 3 bases, with 18 bases between them. Germline CDR1 MNHEY, CDR2 SMNVEV (reference sequence). CDR3 DNA: TGTGCCAGCAGCAGAGGGACACCTGCCCACTACGAGCAGTACTTC. Its protein product is CASSRGTPAHYEQYF.

The V and J genes are TRBV4-1 and TRBJ2-7; possibly TRBD2 for D (6 bases). The V end lost 4 bases, the J end lost 0 bases, and 22 bases lay between the germline ends. This CDR3 spans 18 amino acids. The V gene's germline CDR1 is MGHRA and CDR2 YSYEKL. Written as DNA, the CDR3 is TGCGCCAGCAGCCGCTCCCCTCTTAGCGGAAGGAGCTCCTACGAGCAGTACTTC. This translates into CASSRSPLSGRSSYEQYF.

This clonotype was seen at least ten times. The chain carries TRBV4-3 and TRBJ2-7, with TRBD2 matching 10 bases. The CDR3 is 15 amino acids. CDR1 and CDR2 from the germline V gene are LGHNA and YSLEER. V shed 1 base and J 2 bases; nucleotides not matched to a gene: 2. The CDR3 nucleotides are TGCGCCAGCAGCCAAGCGGGACTAGCGACCTACGAGCAGTACTTC. It is translated as CASSQAGLATYEQYF.

As to this clonotype: A much bigger clone sits one base away, suggesting this may be a read error. This CDR3 is missing its conserved last phenylalanine or tryptophan, likely due to a read error. This chain joins TRBV5-6 and TRBJ2-7, with 12 bases lining up with TRBD2. The CDR3 totals 18 residues. The ends lost 0 bases at V and 2 bases at J; junction bases unmatched: 9. Germline lookup yields CDR1 SGHDT and CDR2 YYEEEE. The CDR3 bases are TGTGCCAGCAGCTTGGTGGTGACTAGCGGGAGTAGGACCTACGAGCAGTACTCC. This codes for CASSLVVTSGSRTYEQYS.

This clonotype has only a few counts. The rearrangement links TRBV12-3 or TRBV12-4 to TRBJ2-1; D ambiguous. With 6 bases removed from V and 1 base from J, the gap between germline ends came to 13 bases. This CDR3 region has 15 residues. DNA for the CDR3: TGTGCCAGCAGGGCCCGCCAGGCATCCTACAATGAGCAGTTCTTC. Translating it yields CASRARQASYNEQFF.

This clonotype appeared many times. The rearrangement links TRBV20-1 to TRBJ2-7; 8 nucleotides match TRBD1. V was clipped by 6 bases and J by 2 bases; unmatched bases: 3. CDR3 length: 12 amino acids. Germline assignment: CDR1 DFQATT and CDR2 SNEGSKA (reference sequence). CDR3 nucleotide sequence: TGCAGTGCCCCGGGACAGGCCTACGAGCAGTACTTC. This sequence encodes CSAPGQAYEQYF.

In regard to this clonotype: A much more abundant neighbour one base away suggests this may be a read error. The gene calls are TRBV5-6 and TRBJ1-5, with a possible D match to TRBD1 (5 bases). The CDR3 contains 16 residues. The V gene's germline CDR1 is SGHDT and CDR2 YYEEEE. Trimming shortened V by 1 base and J by 4 bases, and 15 bases separated the two germline ends. CDR3 residues: CASSLRAGIANQPQHF. The CDR3, as DNA: TGTGCCAGCAGCTTGCGGGCAGGGATCGCAAATCAGCCCCAGCATTTT.